These 18 T cell receptor beta chains share one sample of origin, sequenced in a study of blood T cell repertoires in COVID-19. Assay: immunoSEQ multiplex PCR; the TCRdb copy retains only in-frame clones and omits some. This sample yields hundreds of thousands of clones, of which roughly 86% are seen a single time; roughly 2% belongs to the top ten. Sequences were obtained from peripheral blood. Source of these receptors: a woman aged 60-75 years with COVID-19, enrolled during active disease.

Concerning this clone: Other nucleotide sequences from this sample produce the same CDR3. The rearrangement uses TRBV10-3 and TRBJ2-7, with TRBD1 matching 12 bases. The CDR3 contains 14 residues. V dropped 5 bases and J dropped 6; count of bases not matched to a gene: 5. Germline assignment: CDR1 ENHRY and CDR2 SYGVKD. The CDR3 is CAISPGQGAGEQYF. The CDR3 bases are TGTGCCATCAGTCCGGGACAGGGGGCTGGCGAGCAGTACTTC.

The V gene is TRBV7-9, the J gene TRBJ1-6, with D hard to call. The CDR3 is 16 residues long. Looked up from germline, CDR1 is SEHNR and CDR2 is FQNEAQ (reference sequence). V lost 2 bases and J lost 0, with 8 bases in between. DNA for the CDR3: TGTGCCAGCAGCTTAAAGAGAAGCTCCTATAATTCACCCCTCCACTTT. Translation gives CASSLKRSSYNSPLHF.

The CDR3 spells CASTIPGNQPQHF. CDR3 nucleotides: TGCGCCAGCACTATCCCGGGCAATCAGCCCCAGCATTTT. V usage is TRBV4-1 and J usage is TRBJ1-5; the D is unclear. Germline loops: CDR1 MGHRA, CDR2 YSYEKL. Trimming cost V 7 bases and J 2 bases, with 9 bases left between them. The CDR3 length is 13 residues.

V gene TRBV7-9 combines with J gene TRBJ1-2; D gene ambiguous. The CDR3 covers 12 residues. Germline V gene data show CDR1 as SEHNR and CDR2 as FQNEAQ (reference sequence). V lost 5 bases, J lost 6 bases, and 10 bases lay in between. Here the CDR3 reads CASSPVPDGYTF. CDR3 in DNA: TGTGCCAGCAGCCCGGTCCCGGATGGCTACACCTTC.

The J gene is TRBJ2-1, the V gene TRBV6-6; the D is unclear. The CDR3 is made up of 16 amino acids. Trimming took off 0 bases at V and 0 bases at J, with 9 bases between the two ends. Germline loops: CDR1 MNHNY, CDR2 SVGAGI (reference sequence). The CDR3 bases are TGTGCCAGCAGTTACTCCCGAGGAGACTCCTACAATGAGCAGTTCTTC. It codes for CASSYSRGDSYNEQFF.

The chain carries TRBV19 and TRBJ2-1; 8 bases line up with TRBD1. Unmatched junction bases numbered 7, after V lost 5 bases and J lost 4 bases. The CDR3 sequence is 15 residues long. Germline-derived CDR1 and CDR2 are LNHDA and SQIVND (reference sequence). CDR3 DNA sequence: TGTGCCAGTAGTTTAGGACAGGGACGTTACAATGAGCAGTTCTTC. Its protein is CASSLGQGRYNEQFF.

The rearrangement uses TRBV6-5 and TRBJ1-5; D call uncertain. CDR3 length equals 13 residues. CDR1 MNHEY and CDR2 SVGAGI come from the germline V gene. Trimming took off 8 bases at V and 2 bases at J, with 10 bases between the two ends. CDR3 bases: TGTGCCAGCGAAGCGACCGGCAATCAGCCCCAGCATTTT. Translating it yields CASEATGNQPQHF.

This clone was seen just once. J is TRBJ2-3 and V is TRBV7-2; maybe TRBD2 (7 bases). The CDR3 consists of 15 residues. V was shortened by 1 base and J by 0 bases, with 8 bases between the two germline ends. Germline assignment: CDR1 SGHTA and CDR2 FQGNSA. CDR3 coding DNA: TGTGCCAGCAGCTTAGAGGGGGGGAGCACAGATACGCAGTATTTT. The encoded protein is CASSLEGGSTDTQYF.

The gene calls are TRBV28 and TRBJ2-4; D gene ambiguous. CDR3 length equals 14 residues. V was shortened by 3 bases and J by 1 base, with 7 bases between the two germline ends. Germline CDR1 and CDR2: MDHEN and SYDVKM. The CDR3 DNA sequence: TGTGCCAGCAGTTTCGACTGGGCCAAAAACATTCAGTACTTC. This sequence encodes CASSFDWAKNIQYF.

V is TRBV3-1 (or the pseudogene TRBV3-2) and J is TRBJ2-7; 7 positions match TRBD2. Germline CDR1 reads LGHDT; CDR2 reads YNNKEL (reference sequence). The CDR3 has 15 residues. The J segment lost 3 bases and the V segment lost 1 base, leaving 6 bases of the junction unmatched. The CDR3 is CASSQAAGTNYEQYF. CDR3 in DNA: TGTGCCAGCAGCCAAGCCGCGGGGACTAACTACGAGCAGTACTTC.

The chain joins TRBV9 to TRBJ1-6; D gene ambiguous. This CDR3 is 16 amino acids long. CDR1 SGDLS and CDR2 YYNGEE come from the germline V gene. Trimming took off 0 bases at V and 4 bases at J, with 11 bases between the two ends. DNA for the CDR3: TGTGCCAGCAGCGTAGGGACTTCGGGATATAATTCACCCCTCCACTTT. This codes for CASSVGTSGYNSPLHF.

The chain has TRBV28 and TRBJ1-1; 7 positions match TRBD1. Trimming took 3 bases from V and 8 from J; bases not matched to a gene: 6. Germline V gene lookup returns CDR1 MDHEN and CDR2 SYDVKM. CDR3 length: 13 amino acids. The CDR3 here is CASSFPGTAEAFF. CDR3 nucleotides: TGTGCCAGCAGTTTCCCGGGGACAGCCGAAGCTTTCTTT. The complete variable domain, with remaining parts taken from reference TRBV28 and TRBJ1-1, reads DVKVTQSSRYLVKRTGEKVFLECVQDMDHENMFWYRQDPGLGLRLIYFSYDVKMKEKGDIPEGYSVSREKKERFSLILESASTNQTSMYLCASSFPGTAEAFFGQGTRLTVV.

The rearrangement joins TRBV6-5 to TRBJ2-1; D may be TRBD1 (6 bases). CDR1 MNHEY and CDR2 SVGAGI come from the germline V gene. V lost 6 bases, J lost 6 bases, and 12 bases lay in between. This CDR3 has 13 amino acids. The CDR3 nucleotides read TGTGCCAGCAGCCTGACAGGATTCAATGAGCAGTTCTTC. Encoded protein: CASSLTGFNEQFF.

The chain joins TRBV15 to TRBJ2-7; possibly TRBD2 for D (5 bases). Trimming shortened V by 4 bases and J by 6 bases, and 16 bases separated the two germline ends. The CDR3 is made up of 14 amino acids. Looked up from germline, CDR1 is LNHNV and CDR2 is YYDKDF (reference sequence). This CDR3 reads CATSTQFGESEQYF. The CDR3 region has the DNA TGTGCCACCAGCACTCAGTTCGGGGAGTCCGAGCAGTACTTC.

The chain links TRBV14 to TRBJ1-1; D unclear. The ends were cut back, 5 bases at V and 1 base at J, with 8 bases in the middle. The germline gives CDR1 SGHDN, CDR2 FVKESK. The CDR3 is 13 amino acids. The CDR3 DNA follows: TGTGCCAGCAGCACTAACGCGAACACTGAAGCTTTCTTT. Translation gives CASSTNANTEAFF.

V gene TRBV3-1 (or the pseudogene TRBV3-2) combines with J gene TRBJ2-5; D is ambiguous. Trimming stripped 0 bases from V and 9 bases from J, with 17 bases between. Looked up from germline, CDR1 is LGHDT and CDR2 is YNNKEL (reference sequence). The length of the CDR3 is 15 residues. CDR3 in amino acids: CASSQDLLGSQAQYF. CDR3 DNA: TGTGCCAGCAGCCAAGACCTCCTTGGGTCCCAGGCCCAGTACTTC.

This rearrangement joins TRBV3-1 (or the pseudogene TRBV3-2) to TRBJ1-4, with D maybe TRBD1 (5 bases). Per germline, CDR1 LGHDT and CDR2 YNNKEL (reference sequence). V lost 1 base and J lost 8, with 14 bases in between. This CDR3 is built from 15 residues. The CDR3 sequence: CASSQALGGWEKLFF. In nucleotides, the CDR3 is TGTGCCAGCAGCCAAGCCCTGGGGGGTTGGGAAAAACTGTTTTTT.

The rearrangement uses TRBV28 and TRBJ2-7; 9 bases agree with TRBD1. This CDR3 contains 14 residues. Germline V gene lookup returns CDR1 MDHEN and CDR2 SYDVKM. The trim removed 7 bases at V and 1 base at J, leaving 5 bases unmatched. The CDR3 reads CASTSDRGSYEQYF. CDR3 in DNA: TGTGCCAGCACTTCTGACAGGGGGTCCTACGAGCAGTACTTC.